The present TCR beta chain was sequenced within a study of shared clonotypes between healthy human individuals. The CDR3 covers 16 residues. Trimming pared 0 bases from V and 8 bases from J, leaving 17 bases between. Germline lookup yields CDR1 SGHDT and CDR2 YYEEEE. Sequenced by immunoSEQ multiplex PCR; TCRdb stores in-frame clones only, minus some. The table records about 2.4 million clones, 80% to 95% of them present only once. The rearrangement uses TRBV5-6 and TRBJ1-4; D is perhaps TRBD1 (5 bases). Sample: naive CD4+ T cells from PBMCs. The sample's subset: CD45RA+ positively selected. The TCR comes from a man in his late teens or twenties in good health. Some clones in this sample may be carry-over from other donors' samples. The CDR3 sequence: CASSLVYGTEDEKLFF. The CDR3 coding sequence is TGTGCCAGCAGCTTGGTTTATGGGACGGAAGACGAAAAACTGTTTTTT.